This T cell receptor beta chain was sequenced in a study of cytomegalovirus exposure and HLA in healthy donors (dated by TCRdb to the late 2010s). For context, the study as a whole: According to an earlier analysis of 587 of the donors, about 170 million T cells yielded roughly 100 million unique TCR beta sequences and around 300 Gb of sequence data. A separate validation cohort of more than 100 different subjects was used in addition to the approximately 700-subject first cohort. The study aimed to test whether cataloging public T cell receptors could reveal signatures of past pathogen exposure. To predict cytomegalovirus infection status, the study combined high-throughput TCR immunosequencing, statistical association of individual TCRs with disease status, and machine learning. Every repertoire in the discovery cohort had been generated on one and the same sequencing platform. On average, around 240,000 unique TCR beta nucleotide sequences were sequenced per donor among about 400 genotyped donors of the cohort, with 15% to 20% of those sequences being non-productive. Using immunosequencing, the study profiled T cell repertoires from 666 subjects and related those repertoires to cytomegalovirus serostatus. In a later analysis, previously published TCR beta repertoires from 666 donors were re-analyzed and high-resolution HLA genotyping was added so that TCR occurrence patterns could be studied. Genome-wide SNP genotypes for about 65% of the 666 donors were used in a later genetic analysis, which treated that subset as a discovery cohort. The number of typed donors differed by locus: 629-630 for A, B, C, DRB1 and DQB1; 522 for DQA1; about 600 for DPA1; and 450 to 480 for DPB1. To decide whether each TCR beta V gene segment behaved as functional or pseudogenic, an earlier analysis of some 570 of the donors relied on high-throughput TCR beta sequencing. In the later analysis, no new phenotypic data were used to find candidate immune exposures; instead, reliance was placed on TCR beta sequences and their occurrence across donors. HLA typing included class I and class II loci at four-digit resolution. Of the roughly 430 genotyped donors, over 70% fell in the genetic ancestry cluster associated with self-reported Caucasian donors. About 300 gigabases of sequencing data and approximately 80 million unique TCR sequences were included in an early release covering 550 to 650 HLA-typed donors. Donor age, sex, ethnicity and CMV serostatus were compiled together with the repertoire data. A handful of DR-DQ haplotypes were handled as single units for association and clustering because linkage in the cohort was strong.

The paper's findings and limits, for the study overall: The only immune exposure information available for the cohort was CMV serostatus. In a later genetic analysis, fewer N-insertions in productive TCRs were reported among donors in an Asian-associated ancestry cluster than the 666-donor mean. In a later genetic analysis, a missense DCLRE1C variant was associated with V-gene and J-gene trimming of TCR beta chains, and the association was replicated in an independent cohort. The earlier analysis of about 600 of the donors excluded around 17 rarely observed V segments, including chromosome 9 orphons, because counts were too low. The classifier was reported to diagnose cytomegalovirus status with high specificity and sensitivity in both the original and validation cohorts. Correlated functional status among segregating V segments might reflect linkage disequilibrium, but an unknown experimental factor could not be ruled out. A later analysis found that TCR association rates varied across HLA loci, with DRB1 alleles showing the most associated TCRs and HLA-C alleles the fewest. In vitro tests confirmed that a few of the cytomegalovirus-associated TCR beta chains recognize cytomegalovirus antigens. A further reported finding was that TCR beta sequences accurately predicted the HLA-A and HLA-B alleles for most subjects in the first cohort. Several of the top co-occurrence clusters appeared to be linked to parvovirus B19, influenza, CMV and Epstein-Barr virus, according to a later analysis. In the study, approximately 160 TCR beta chains were listed as associated with cytomegalovirus. The presence/absence analyses assumed that sequencing depth was roughly uniform across donors, and that assumption may not be true. In a later analysis, most CMV-associated TCR beta chains were found to appear HLA-restricted, with HLA associations seemingly driven largely by CMV exposure. At a false discovery rate of 0.05, a later analysis linked 16,951 TCR beta sequences to specific HLA alleles. Some IMGT-functional V segments, including TRBV6-2 and TRBV6-3, could not be told apart with the 87-base-pair reads, so those segments were excluded. Because HLA typing was missing for some donors at each locus, association tests included only the typed subset. In an earlier analysis of 587 of the donors, most TCR beta V segments appeared in productive rearrangements about 90% or about 30% of the time, broadly matching IMGT annotations. Strong co-occurrence of HLA alleles, especially DR and DQ, made assigning TCR associations to individual alleles difficult. According to the authors, the approach could potentially be generalized to other disease states and immunological phenotypes. The sequencing pipeline was judged likely to have produced a cluster of highly shared sequence variants as a technical artifact. This cohort had only TCR beta chains sequenced, and the lack of alpha or paired-chain data limited which features could be detected. Most TCR sequences were observed very rarely across donors, whereas some public TCRs were present in many individuals. In a later analysis, HLA-associated TCR beta chains showed more clonal expansion and lower generation probabilities than non-associated chains that were equally common.

The cohort was made up of about 670 healthy bone marrow donors. At the time of sampling, all cohort members were nominally healthy, though unrecorded immune exposures were likely present. The donor tested CMV seronegative, placing the donor among the roughly 340 seronegative members of the cohort. A peripheral blood sample was collected from each donor, and TCR beta sequencing was performed on peripheral blood mononuclear cells. Genomic DNA was extracted from the blood cell samples with the Qiagen DNeasy Blood Extraction Kit. The CDR3 measures 15 amino acids from cysteine to phenylalanine. Only CDR3 DNA remains: 45 bases, in frame from the first base. V has 4 bases trimmed and J has 2 bases trimmed; junction bases matching no gene number 4. As encoded in the germline V gene, CDR1 is SGDLS while CDR2 is YYNGEE. This clone came up a few times. Its antigen is not yet known. Base-call qualities are not available, and no considerably larger clone is one nucleotide away.

The library came from the immunoSEQ multiplex PCR assay. For the multiplex PCR, a mixture combining 60 forward primers for TCR Vbeta segments and 13 reverse primers for TCR Jbeta segments was used. Amplification of the CDR3 region of rearranged TCR beta genes was performed with a multiplex PCR assay on genomic DNA. The Illumina HiSeq System was used to sequence the amplified TCR beta libraries as 87-base-pair reads. The authors' analysis ran thus. In a later analysis, roughly 80 million unique TCR beta chains were counted across the approximately 620 repertoires, and about 10 million of these chains were shared by at least two donors. Raw reads were error-corrected and collapsed into unique sequences with a nearest-neighbor algorithm that merged closely related sequences to remove PCR and sequencing errors. CDR3 sequences were aligned to IMGT reference sequences to assign V, D and J gene segments. Each retained sequence needed at least a six-nucleotide match to both a V gene segment and a J gene segment. Rearrangements were classified as productive when the CDR3 lacked stop codons and remained in frame with V and J, and all other rearrangements were classified as non-productive. Following IMGT convention, CDR3 was defined as the stretch from the second conserved V-encoded cysteine to the conserved J-encoded phenylalanine. The earlier analysis of a few hundred of the donors excluded any sequence lacking an unambiguous match to a single V gene segment. An earlier analysis of about 600 of the donors called V segments functional above 56.7% productive rearrangements and segregating when the between-donor standard deviation exceeded 5%. A statistical classification framework was built for diagnosing cytomegalovirus status from the catalog of TCR beta chain sequences. V and J gene assignment, in a later analysis, came from comparing TCR nucleotide sequences with IMGT/GENE-DB human TR gene sequences. The TCRdist pipeline was used in a later analysis to assign CDR3 sequences and most-parsimonious VDJ recombination scenarios. In a later analysis, each TCR beta chain was defined by its CDR3 amino acid sequence together with its V-gene family, and reads lacking a unique V-gene family were excluded. To address suspected cross-contamination and a sequencing artifact, a later analysis removed 550 to 750 highly shared, low-generation-probability nucleotide sequences. In a later analysis, a clonal expansion index for each public chain was calculated from normalized within-repertoire ranks of inferred template counts. Generation probabilities in a later analysis came from a VDJ recombination model fitted to out-of-frame rearrangements, and those results were checked against IGoR. Hypergeometric tests were used in a later analysis to score TCR-TCR, TCR-HLA and TCR-CMV co-occurrence, with a repertoire-size bias correction applied to the TCR pairs. To estimate false discovery rates, a later analysis permuted the HLA or CMV assignments 20 times. In a later analysis, co-occurring TCRs were grouped using DBSCAN, with TCRdist sequence similarity added in when clustering inside HLA-allele-positive subsets. Co-occurrence clustering excluded repertoires with fewer than 30,000 or more than 120,000 public chains, plus five with anomalous nucleotide sharing. TCRdb re-hosts the immuneACCESS table, in-frame sequences only. Its copies lack some clones; in the studies checked, an unresolved V gene accounts for under half of them, and the cause for the rest is not known. V and J calls and clone size are copied from that table; D and trimming were computed from the DNA. In this sample the table shows under 35,000 clones, 40% to 45% of which occur a single time. The leading ten clones occupy just under 2% of the sample.

The V gene is TRBV9 and the J gene is TRBJ2-2; TRBD2 matches 8 bases in the middle. Input material: PBMCs. This sequence originates from a woman between 45 and 65 years old in good health and CMV-seronegative. The nucleotides are TGTGCCAGCAGCTTACTAGCGGATAACACCGGGGAGCTGTTTTTT. Its translation reads: CASSLLADNTGELFF.